Shown below are 15 T cell receptor beta chains from a single sample sequenced in a study of T-cell reconstitution after alpha-beta-depleted transplantation in children. Unique molecular identifiers featured in how the TCRbeta library was prepared. TCRdb recomputed calls from the PCR reads with MiXCR, one row per CDR3 protein. The sample yields a few hundred thousand distinct CDR3 sequences, over 10% seen once. Sequenced material: PBMCs, mostly from graft donor cells, taken 360 days after TCRalphabeta/CD19-depleted stem cell transplant. The receptors originated from a male patient aged 10 to 17 who had a stem cell transplant for acute myeloid leukemia, so the T cells may come from the graft donor.

The V gene is TRBV29-1, the J gene TRBJ2-7; no clear D gene. Germline V gene sequence: CDR1 SQVTM, CDR2 ANQGSEA. V lost 7 bases to trimming and J lost 3 bases, with 7 bases between them. The CDR3 spans 10 residues. CDR3 DNA sequence: TGCAGCGCTGCTGACTACGAGCAGTACTTC. Protein product: CSAADYEQYF.

V usage is TRBV28 and J usage is TRBJ2-1; possibly TRBD1 for D (7 bases). Trimming took 5 bases from V and 4 from J, leaving 18 bases between them. The CDR3 runs to 16 residues. Germline-derived CDR1 and CDR2 are MDHEN and SYDVKM. The CDR3 sequence: CASSPLGQGGYNEQFF. The CDR3, as DNA: TGTGCCAGCAGTCCCCTGGGCCAGGGGGGTTACAATGAGCAGTTCTTC.

This clonotype was counted ten times or more. The rearrangement links TRBV29-1 to TRBJ2-1; 13 bases line up with TRBD2. Germline values: CDR1 SQVTM, CDR2 ANQGSEA. V shed 5 bases, J shed 7 bases, and the junction held 11 bases outside the gene matches. The CDR3 length is 16 residues. The CDR3 DNA reads as TGCAGCGTTCCGATCCCTACTAGCGGGAGGGTTAATGAGCAGTTCTTC. Its translation: CSVPIPTSGRVNEQFF.

This clonotype was seen more than once but under ten times. The chain is built from TRBV29-1 and TRBJ2-7, with D unresolved. The CDR3 sequence is 12 residues long. Trimming took off 2 bases at V and 4 bases at J, with 9 bases between the two ends. Germline assignment: CDR1 SQVTM and CDR2 ANQGSEA. CDR3 in amino acids: CSVESGEYEQYF. Written as DNA, the CDR3 is TGCAGCGTTGAAAGTGGAGAGTACGAGCAGTACTTC.

In its sample, this clonotype was seen a few times. The rearrangement links TRBV20-1 to TRBJ2-1, with 7 nucleotides matching TRBD2. J lost 8 bases, V lost 5 bases, and 15 bases had no gene match. Germline-derived CDR1 and CDR2 are DFQATT and SNEGSKA (reference sequence). There are 15 residues in the CDR3. In DNA, the CDR3 is TGCAGTGCTCTGACGGGGGGACTTGGGGCGGATGAGCAGTTCTTC. It specifies CSALTGGLGADEQFF.

This clonotype was seen a few times. The chain combines TRBV19 with TRBJ2-7, with no clear D. The germline V and J ends were trimmed by 3 bases and 1 base, with 7 bases remaining between them. Looked up from germline, CDR1 is LNHDA and CDR2 is SQIVND (reference sequence). The CDR3 totals 13 residues. The CDR3 region is CASSITQSYEQYF. DNA of the CDR3: TGTGCCAGTAGTATCACACAGTCCTACGAGCAGTACTTC.

This clonotype was recorded many times. The chain joins TRBV28 to TRBJ2-5, with D possibly TRBD1 on 5 matching bases. The germline V gene encodes CDR1 MDHEN and CDR2 SYDVKM. CDR3 length equals 15 residues. V was cut by 2 bases and J by 1 base, with 11 bases left in between. CDR3 nucleotide sequence: TGTGCCAGCAGTTTAGGAAGGGGCCTCCAAGAGACCCAGTACTTC. Amino acids: CASSLGRGLQETQYF.

This clonotype occurred a few times. J is TRBJ2-7 and V is TRBV3-1; D is possibly TRBD2 (5 bases). Germline values: CDR1 LGHDT, CDR2 YNNKEL (reference sequence). V shed 3 bases and J shed 2 bases, with 17 bases lying between them. CDR3 length: 16 residues. The CDR3 DNA reads TGTGCCAGCAGCCAGCGGGCCCTTCGGGTCCCCTACGAGCAGTACTTC. It is translated as CASSQRALRVPYEQYF.

Ten or more counts support this clonotype. The CDR3 nucleotides are TGTGCCAGCAGTTCCCCGAGCCTGCGACAGAACCGATTTGGCTCTGGGGCCAACGTCCTGACTTTC. Translation gives CASSSPSLRQNRFGSGANVLTF. The chain couples TRBV28 to TRBJ2-6, with D possibly matching TRBD1 (5 bases). Trimming left V 4 bases short and J 0 bases short, with 28 bases between. The CDR3 contains 22 residues. The germline V gene encodes CDR1 MDHEN and CDR2 SYDVKM.

In its sample, this clonotype was seen once. This sequence joins TRBV7-9 and TRBJ2-7, with TRBD2 as a possible D gene (6 bases). Per germline, CDR1 SEHNR and CDR2 FQNEAQ (reference sequence). The ends were cut back, 5 bases at V and 4 bases at J, with 18 bases in the middle. The CDR3 has 15 residues. This chain's CDR3 is CASSPLASVGYEQYF. The CDR3 region has the DNA TGTGCCAGCAGCCCCCTGGCTAGCGTTGGGTACGAGCAGTACTTC.

This clonotype was seen more than once but under ten times. The rearrangement joins TRBV15 to TRBJ2-7; D remains ambiguous. The V gene lost 5 bases and the J gene lost 0 bases, with 17 bases spanning the gap. CDR1 and CDR2 from the germline V gene are LNHNV and YYDKDF (reference sequence). The CDR3 totals 16 residues. The DNA of the CDR3 is TGTGCCACCAGCCCCCGTGAGTGGGCCAGCTCCTACGAGCAGTACTTC. It is translated as CATSPREWASSYEQYF. Based on the CDR3 plus reference TRBV15 and TRBJ2-7, the full variable domain is DAMVIQNPRYQVTQFGKPVTLSCSQTLNHNVMYWYQQKSSQAPKLLFHYYDKDFNNEADTPDNFQSRRPNTSFCFLDIRSPGLGDTAMYLCATSPREWASSYEQYFGPGTRLTVT.

This clonotype occurred many times. This sequence joins TRBV28 and TRBJ2-7; D unresolved. The CDR3 is made up of 14 amino acids. The V end lost 2 bases, the J end lost 2 bases, and 10 bases lay between the germline ends. Germline-derived CDR1 and CDR2 are MDHEN and SYDVKM. CDR3 nucleotides: TGTGCCAGCAGTTTACTTCCGGTGACCTACGAGCAGTACTTC. Amino acids: CASSLLPVTYEQYF.

The V gene is TRBV6-5, the J gene TRBJ1-1; D gene uncertain. Between the trimmed V and J ends, which lost 6 bases and 4 bases, there was a span of 12 bases. This CDR3 has 13 residues. Germline CDR1 is MNHEY and CDR2 is SVGAGI. The CDR3 DNA reads TGTGCCAGCAGGATGAGAGTGAGCACTGAAGCTTTCTTT. This codes for CASRMRVSTEAFF.

This clonotype has more than one count but fewer than ten. The chain uses TRBV5-1 and TRBJ1-1; 12 bases line up with TRBD1. The trim removed 0 bases at V and 6 bases at J, leaving 9 bases unmatched. This CDR3 is built from 17 residues. Looked up from germline, CDR1 is SGHRS and CDR2 is YFSETQ. In nucleotides, the CDR3 is TGCGCCAGCAGCTTGGGGGGGACAGGGGGCGGTATCGCTGAAGCTTTCTTT. It encodes CASSLGGTGGGIAEAFF.

The table lists this clonotype with a few counts. The chain carries TRBV12-3 or TRBV12-4 and TRBJ2-7, with TRBD1 as a possible D gene (5 bases). V lost 4 bases, J lost 6 bases, and 10 bases lay in between. The length of the CDR3 is 12 residues. The CDR3, as DNA: TGTGCCAGCAGTTCTTGGACAAGCGAGCAGTACTTC. Translating gives CASSSWTSEQYF.